This is a list of T cell receptor beta chains from one sample in a study of T cell repertoires in cytomegalovirus infection. TCRdb reprocessed the reads with MiXCR, giving one entry per CDR3 protein. The sample lists more than 250,000 distinct CDR3 sequences, 20% to 30% seen once, with 13% in the top ten. These TCRs' antigens remain unknown. Material: cultured PBMCs, obtained from culture after CMV antigen stimulation. These TCRs come from a human donor in good health (CMV status not recorded). Some clones in this sample may be carry-over from other donors' samples. The CDR3 runs from the conserved cysteine through the conserved F or W. Each record gives: CDR3 DNA, CDR3 protein, clone size, D gene, J gene, V gene. D genes are given only for firm matches. Some rows mark clone size as missing; the rest say once, few, many or name a class of expanded clone.

DNA: TGTGCCAGCACGCTATCAAGGGACAGGCCGTACAATGAGCAGTTCTTC
CDR3: CASTLSRDRPYNEQFF
size: -
D: TRBD1
J: TRBJ2-1
V: TRBV7-2

DNA: TGTGCCAGCAGCTCAATCTTAGCGGGAGCGTACAATGAGCAGTTCTTC
CDR3: CASSSILAGAYNEQFF
size: many
D: TRBD2
J: TRBJ2-1
V: TRBV7-9

DNA: TGTGCCAGCAGCCGCGGGGGGGGGTTTAATGAGCAGTTCTTC
CDR3: CASSRGGGFNEQFF
size: -
D: TRBD2
J: TRBJ2-1
V: TRBV11-3

DNA: TGTGCCAGTAGTTCCGCCCGGACTAGCTTCTCCTACGAGCAGTACTTC
CDR3: CASSSARTSFSYEQYF
size: -
D: TRBD2
J: TRBJ2-7
V: TRBV19

DNA: TGTGCCAGTAGTATGGCATTAGGCGGCTACACCTTC
CDR3: CASSMALGGYTF
size: few
D: -
J: TRBJ1-2
V: TRBV19

DNA: TGTGCCAGCAGTTCTAGCGGGGCTGACAATGAGCAGTTCTTC
CDR3: CASSSSGADNEQFF
size: few
D: TRBD2
J: TRBJ2-1
V: TRBV12-3/TRBV12-4

DNA: TGTGCCAGCAGTGTTTGGACTAGCGGGGGCGAGCAGTACTTC
CDR3: CASSVWTSGGEQYF
size: few
D: TRBD2
J: TRBJ2-7
V: TRBV2

DNA: TGTGCCAGCAGTTTATCCCCCACGAGACTAGCGGGAGGCTTCTACAATGAGCAGTTCTTC
CDR3: CASSLSPTRLAGGFYNEQFF
size: few
D: TRBD2
J: TRBJ2-1
V: TRBV27

DNA: TGTGCCAGCAATACCGAGGGGGATACGCAGTATTTT
CDR3: CASNTEGDTQYF
size: -
D: -
J: TRBJ2-3
V: TRBV9

DNA: TGTGCCAGCAGTCCCTTAAGTAGCGGGAGGGGCAATGAGCAGTTCTTC
CDR3: CASSPLSSGRGNEQFF
size: -
D: TRBD2
J: TRBJ2-1
V: TRBV27

DNA: TGTGCCAGCAGCTTAAAGGGAAGGGGCCCCGGAGAGACCCAGTACTTC
CDR3: CASSLKGRGPGETQYF
size: few
D: -
J: TRBJ2-5
V: TRBV7-2

DNA: TGTGCCAGCAGGCTCGACAGGGGGCATCAGCCCCAGCATTTT
CDR3: CASRLDRGHQPQHF
size: -
D: TRBD1
J: TRBJ1-5
V: TRBV27

DNA: TGCAGTGCTAGAGAAAGCGGTCTACCCTCCTACGAGCAGTACTTC
CDR3: CSARESGLPSYEQYF
size: -
D: -
J: TRBJ2-7
V: TRBV20-1

DNA: TGTGCCAGCAGCTTAGATAGTAGTGGAAGACAGCAAGAGACCCAGTACTTC
CDR3: CASSLDSSGRQQETQYF
size: few
D: -
J: TRBJ2-5
V: TRBV11-2

DNA: TGTGCCAGCAGTTACCGGCGGGGGACTACCTCTGGAAACACCATATATTTT
CDR3: CASSYRRGTTSGNTIYF
size: many
D: -
J: TRBJ1-3
V: TRBV6-5

DNA: TGTGCCAGTTCCCAGGGCTACGGTGGCTACACCTTC
CDR3: CASSQGYGGYTF
size: -
D: -
J: TRBJ1-2
V: TRBV19

DNA: TGTGCCAGCAGCCGAATCGGGACAACTAATTCACCCCTCCACTTT
CDR3: CASSRIGTTNSPLHF
size: -
D: -
J: TRBJ1-6
V: TRBV6-2/TRBV6-3

DNA: TGTGCCAGCAGCTCTAGCGGGAAAGTTAACACCGGGGAGCTGTTTTTT
CDR3: CASSSSGKVNTGELFF
size: -
D: TRBD2
J: TRBJ2-2
V: TRBV7-9

DNA: TGTGCCAGCAGCATAGGACAGGGCGACTATGGCTACACCTTC
CDR3: CASSIGQGDYGYTF
size: many
D: TRBD1
J: TRBJ1-2
V: TRBV7-8

DNA: TGTGCCAGCAGCAGTAAGCGGGAGACAAGGCGCAATGAGCAGTTCTTC
CDR3: CASSSKRETRRNEQFF
size: few
D: TRBD2
J: TRBJ2-1
V: TRBV7-9

DNA: TGTGCCTGGGGAAAACAGGCAACTAGCACAGATACGCAGTATTTT
CDR3: CAWGKQATSTDTQYF
size: -
D: -
J: TRBJ2-3
V: TRBV30